Included here is one T cell receptor (beta chain) sequence, with context. The data derive from a study of blood T cell repertoires in COVID-19. The participants were between roughly 18 and 89 years old and came from some 25 US areas. Participant-given clinical history determined each cohort assignment. Among Cohort 3 donors, those recovered had two negative PCRs, clearance, or symptom resolution. Profiling relied on immunoSEQ multiplex PCR, and the TCRdb table lists in-frame clones only, not all of them. In the table there are approximately 330,000 clones, roughly nine tenths of which are singletons. Sequenced input: PBMCs or T cells enriched from blood (not recorded which). This TCR was sampled from a woman in her 30s who had recovered from COVID-19.

The CDR3 DNA sequence: TGTGCCAGCAATACCGGGACAGGTACCTATGACCAGTACTTC. Encoded protein: CASNTGTGTYDQYF. This sequence joins TRBV2 and TRBJ2-7; 8 bases agree with TRBD1. After removal of 7 bases from V and 10 bases from J, the junction contained 15 bases not matched to a gene. The CDR3 spans 14 residues. The germline CDR1 and CDR2 sequences are SNHLY and FYNNEI.